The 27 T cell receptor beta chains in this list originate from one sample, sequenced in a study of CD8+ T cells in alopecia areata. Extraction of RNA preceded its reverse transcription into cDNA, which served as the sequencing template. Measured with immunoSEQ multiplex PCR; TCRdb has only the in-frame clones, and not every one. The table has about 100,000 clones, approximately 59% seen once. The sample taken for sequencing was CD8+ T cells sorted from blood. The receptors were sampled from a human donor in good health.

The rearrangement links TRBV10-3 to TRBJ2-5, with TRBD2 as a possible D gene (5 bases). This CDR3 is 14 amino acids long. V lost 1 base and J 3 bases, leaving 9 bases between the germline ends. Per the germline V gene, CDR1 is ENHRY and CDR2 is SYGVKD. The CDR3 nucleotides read TGTGCCATCAGTGAGTTCCGGGGAGAAGAGACCCAGTACTTC. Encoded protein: CAISEFRGEETQYF.

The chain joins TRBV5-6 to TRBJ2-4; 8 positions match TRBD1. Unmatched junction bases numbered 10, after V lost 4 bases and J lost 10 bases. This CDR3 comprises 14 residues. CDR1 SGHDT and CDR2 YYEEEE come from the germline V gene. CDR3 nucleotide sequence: TGTGCCAGCAGCCAGACCGGGACAGGCCCAATTCAGTACTTC. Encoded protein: CASSQTGTGPIQYF.

The CDR3 loop reads CASSREGTVYEQYF. DNA of the CDR3: TGTGCCAGCAGCCGAGAAGGGACAGTCTACGAGCAGTACTTC. The rearrangement links TRBV14 to TRBJ2-7, with 7 bases matching TRBD1. The CDR3 is 14 amino acids. J lost 3 bases, V lost 4 bases, and 6 bases had no gene match. CDR1 SGHDN and CDR2 FVKESK come from the germline V gene.

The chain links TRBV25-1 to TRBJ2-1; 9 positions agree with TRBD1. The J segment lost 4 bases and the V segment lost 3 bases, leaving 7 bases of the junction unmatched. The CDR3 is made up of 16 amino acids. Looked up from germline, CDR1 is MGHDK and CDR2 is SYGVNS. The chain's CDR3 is CASSDTGTGRYNEQFF. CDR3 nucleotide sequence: TGTGCCAGCAGTGATACAGGGACAGGGAGATACAATGAGCAGTTCTTC.

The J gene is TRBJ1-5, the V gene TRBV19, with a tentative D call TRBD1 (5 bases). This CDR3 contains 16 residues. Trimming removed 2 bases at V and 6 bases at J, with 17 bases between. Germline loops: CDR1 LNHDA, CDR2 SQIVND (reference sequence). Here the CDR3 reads CASSIRLGSGGQPQHF. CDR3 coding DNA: TGTGCCAGTAGTATAAGGTTAGGCTCTGGGGGTCAGCCCCAGCATTTT.

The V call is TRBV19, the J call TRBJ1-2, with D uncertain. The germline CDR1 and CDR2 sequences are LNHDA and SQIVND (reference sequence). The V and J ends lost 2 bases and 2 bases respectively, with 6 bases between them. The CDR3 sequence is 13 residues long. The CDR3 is CASSIQENYGYTF. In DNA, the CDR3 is TGTGCCAGTAGTATACAGGAAAACTATGGCTACACCTTC. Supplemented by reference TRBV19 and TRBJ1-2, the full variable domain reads DGGITQSPKYLFRKEGQNVTLSCEQNLNHDAMYWYRQDPGQGLRLIYYSQIVNDFQKGDIAEGYSVSREKKESFPLTVTSAQKNPTAFYLCASSIQENYGYTFGSGTRLTVV.

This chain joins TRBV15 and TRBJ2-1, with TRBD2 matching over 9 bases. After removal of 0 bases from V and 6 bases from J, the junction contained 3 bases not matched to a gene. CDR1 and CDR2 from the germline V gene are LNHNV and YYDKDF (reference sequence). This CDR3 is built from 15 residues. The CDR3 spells CATSRDGRGGNEQFF. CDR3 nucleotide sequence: TGTGCCACCAGCAGAGATGGGCGGGGGGGCAATGAGCAGTTCTTC.

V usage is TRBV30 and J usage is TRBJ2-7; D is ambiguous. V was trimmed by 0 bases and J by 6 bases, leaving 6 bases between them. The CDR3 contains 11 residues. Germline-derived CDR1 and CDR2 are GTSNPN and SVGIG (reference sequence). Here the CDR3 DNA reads TGTGCCTGGAGTGTAAACGCCGAGCAGTACTTC. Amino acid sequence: CAWSVNAEQYF.

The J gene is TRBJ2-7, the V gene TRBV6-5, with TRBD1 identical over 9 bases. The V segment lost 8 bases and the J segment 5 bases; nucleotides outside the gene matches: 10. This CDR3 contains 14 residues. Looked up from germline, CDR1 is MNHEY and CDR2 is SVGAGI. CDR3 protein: CASATTGGWHEQYF. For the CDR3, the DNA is TGTGCCAGCGCCACAACAGGGGGCTGGCACGAGCAGTACTTC.

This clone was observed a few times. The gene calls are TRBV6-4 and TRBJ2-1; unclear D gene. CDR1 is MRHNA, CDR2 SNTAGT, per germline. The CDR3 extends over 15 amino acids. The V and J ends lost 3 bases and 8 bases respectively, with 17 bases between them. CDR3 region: CASSEKGLGIDEQFF. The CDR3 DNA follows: TGTGCCAGCAGTGAAAAAGGCCTGGGAATCGATGAGCAGTTCTTC.

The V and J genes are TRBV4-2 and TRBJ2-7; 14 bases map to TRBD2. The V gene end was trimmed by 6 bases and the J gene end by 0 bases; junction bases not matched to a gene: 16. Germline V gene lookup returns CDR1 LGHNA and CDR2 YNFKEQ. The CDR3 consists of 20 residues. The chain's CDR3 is CASSPDPGLAGAIHSYEQYF. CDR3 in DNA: TGTGCCAGCAGTCCCGACCCGGGACTAGCGGGGGCCATCCACTCCTACGAGCAGTACTTC.

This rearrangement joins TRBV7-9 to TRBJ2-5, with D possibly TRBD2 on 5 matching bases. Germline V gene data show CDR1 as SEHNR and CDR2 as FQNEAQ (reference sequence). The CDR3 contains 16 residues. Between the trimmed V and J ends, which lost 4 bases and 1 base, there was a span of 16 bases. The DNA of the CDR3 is TGTGCCAGCAGCTACCCAACTCTAGCCGCCCAAGAGACCCAGTACTTC. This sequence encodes CASSYPTLAAQETQYF.

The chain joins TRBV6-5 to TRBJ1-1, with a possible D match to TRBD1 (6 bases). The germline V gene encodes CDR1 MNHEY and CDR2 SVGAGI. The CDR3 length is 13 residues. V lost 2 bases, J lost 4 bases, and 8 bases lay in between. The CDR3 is CASSYRGGTEAFF. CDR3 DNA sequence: TGTGCCAGCAGTTACAGGGGGGGCACTGAAGCTTTCTTT.

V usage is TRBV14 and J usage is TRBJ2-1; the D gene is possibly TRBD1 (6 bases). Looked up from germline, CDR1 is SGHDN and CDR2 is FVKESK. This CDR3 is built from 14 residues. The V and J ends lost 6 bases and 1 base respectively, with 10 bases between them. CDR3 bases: TGTGCCAGCAGGGACGGACAGTCCTACAATGAGCAGTTCTTC. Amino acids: CASRDGQSYNEQFF.

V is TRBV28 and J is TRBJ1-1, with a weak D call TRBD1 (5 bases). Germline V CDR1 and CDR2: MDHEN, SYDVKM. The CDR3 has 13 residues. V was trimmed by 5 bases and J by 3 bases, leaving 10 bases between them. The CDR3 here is CASSLGGDTEAFF. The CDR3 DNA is TGTGCCAGCAGTCTGGGGGGGGACACTGAAGCTTTCTTT.

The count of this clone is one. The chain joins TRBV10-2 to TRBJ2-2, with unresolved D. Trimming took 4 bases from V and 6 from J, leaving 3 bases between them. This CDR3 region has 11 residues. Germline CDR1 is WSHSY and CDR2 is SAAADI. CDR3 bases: TGCGCCAGCAGTGGGTCCGGGGAGCTGTTTTTT. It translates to CASSGSGELFF.

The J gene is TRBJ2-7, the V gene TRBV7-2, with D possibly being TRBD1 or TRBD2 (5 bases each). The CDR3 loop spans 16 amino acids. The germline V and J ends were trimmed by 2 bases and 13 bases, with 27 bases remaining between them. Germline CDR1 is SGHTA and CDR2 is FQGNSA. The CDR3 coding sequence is TGTGCCAGCAGCTTACTCCCGTGGTATGGGTCGGGGACCTCCTACTTC. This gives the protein CASSLLPWYGSGTSYF.

CDR3 in amino acids: CASSLGVAGFNEQFF. The DNA for the CDR3 is TGTGCCAGCAGTTTGGGGGTAGCGGGGTTCAATGAGCAGTTCTTC. The chain is built from TRBV27 and TRBJ2-1, with 8 nucleotides matching TRBD2. The germline gives CDR1 MNHEY, CDR2 SMNVEV (reference sequence). Germline trimming cut 3 bases from V and 6 bases from J; bases unmatched to any gene: 7. The CDR3 length is 15 residues.

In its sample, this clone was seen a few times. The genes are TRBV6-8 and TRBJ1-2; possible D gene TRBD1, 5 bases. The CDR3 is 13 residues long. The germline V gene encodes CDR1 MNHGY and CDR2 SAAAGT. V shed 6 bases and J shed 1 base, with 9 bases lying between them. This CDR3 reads CASSRDGNYGYTF. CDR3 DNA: TGTGCCAGCAGCCGGGACGGTAACTATGGCTACACCTTC.

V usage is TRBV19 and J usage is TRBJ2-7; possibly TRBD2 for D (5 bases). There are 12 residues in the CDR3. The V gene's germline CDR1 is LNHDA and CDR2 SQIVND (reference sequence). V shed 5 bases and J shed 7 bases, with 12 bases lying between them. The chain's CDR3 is CASSATGVEQYF. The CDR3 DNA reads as TGTGCCAGTAGTGCGACCGGGGTAGAGCAGTACTTC.

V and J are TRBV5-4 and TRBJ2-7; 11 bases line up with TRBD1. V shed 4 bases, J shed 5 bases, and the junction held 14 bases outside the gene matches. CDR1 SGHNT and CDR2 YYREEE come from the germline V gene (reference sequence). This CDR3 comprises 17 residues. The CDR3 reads CASSAQPGTGGPHEQYF. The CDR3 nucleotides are TGTGCCAGCAGCGCCCAGCCCGGGACAGGGGGTCCCCACGAGCAGTACTTC.

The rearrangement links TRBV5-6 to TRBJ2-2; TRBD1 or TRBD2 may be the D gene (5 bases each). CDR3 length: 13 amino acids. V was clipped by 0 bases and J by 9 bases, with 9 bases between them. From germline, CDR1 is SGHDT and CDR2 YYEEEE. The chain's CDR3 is CASSLGWGRELFF. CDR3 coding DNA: TGTGCCAGCAGCTTGGGCTGGGGACGGGAGCTGTTTTTT.

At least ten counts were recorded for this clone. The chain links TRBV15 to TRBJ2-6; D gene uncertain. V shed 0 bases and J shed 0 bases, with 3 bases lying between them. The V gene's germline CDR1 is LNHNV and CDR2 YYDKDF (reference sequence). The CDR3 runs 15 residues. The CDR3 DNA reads TGTGCCACCAGCAGAGATATCTCTGGGGCCAACGTCCTGACTTTC. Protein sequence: CATSRDISGANVLTF.

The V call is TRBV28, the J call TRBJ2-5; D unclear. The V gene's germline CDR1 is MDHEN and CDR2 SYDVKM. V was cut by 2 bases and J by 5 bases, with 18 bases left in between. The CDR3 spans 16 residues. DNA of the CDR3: TGTGCCAGCAGTTTACCCCGGTTGGATGTGGGGGAGACCCAGTACTTC. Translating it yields CASSLPRLDVGETQYF.

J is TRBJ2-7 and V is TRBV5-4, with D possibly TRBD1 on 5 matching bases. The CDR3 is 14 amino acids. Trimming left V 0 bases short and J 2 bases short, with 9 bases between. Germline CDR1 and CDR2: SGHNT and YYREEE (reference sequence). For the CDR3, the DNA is TGTGCCAGCAGCTTGGAGACAGCAGCCTACGAGCAGTACTTC. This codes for CASSLETAAYEQYF.

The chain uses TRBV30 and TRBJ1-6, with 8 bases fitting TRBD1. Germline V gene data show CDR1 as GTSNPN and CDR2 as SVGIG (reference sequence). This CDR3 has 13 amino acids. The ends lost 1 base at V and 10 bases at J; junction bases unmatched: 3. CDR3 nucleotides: TGTGCCTGGAGTGGACAGGGGAGATCACCCCTCCACTTT. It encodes CAWSGQGRSPLHF.

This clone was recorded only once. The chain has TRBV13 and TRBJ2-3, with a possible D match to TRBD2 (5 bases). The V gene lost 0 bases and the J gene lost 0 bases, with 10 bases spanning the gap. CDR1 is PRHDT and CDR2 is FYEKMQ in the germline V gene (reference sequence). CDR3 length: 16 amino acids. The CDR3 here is CASSLGGGDSTDTQYF. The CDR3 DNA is TGTGCCAGCAGCTTAGGCGGAGGAGATAGCACAGATACGCAGTATTTT. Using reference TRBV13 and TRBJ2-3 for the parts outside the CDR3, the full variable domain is AAGVIQSPRHLIKEKRETATLKCYPIPRHDTVYWYQQGPGQDPQFLISFYEKMQSDKGSIPDRFSAQQFSDYHSELNMSSLELGDSALYFCASSLGGGDSTDTQYFGPGTRLTVL.